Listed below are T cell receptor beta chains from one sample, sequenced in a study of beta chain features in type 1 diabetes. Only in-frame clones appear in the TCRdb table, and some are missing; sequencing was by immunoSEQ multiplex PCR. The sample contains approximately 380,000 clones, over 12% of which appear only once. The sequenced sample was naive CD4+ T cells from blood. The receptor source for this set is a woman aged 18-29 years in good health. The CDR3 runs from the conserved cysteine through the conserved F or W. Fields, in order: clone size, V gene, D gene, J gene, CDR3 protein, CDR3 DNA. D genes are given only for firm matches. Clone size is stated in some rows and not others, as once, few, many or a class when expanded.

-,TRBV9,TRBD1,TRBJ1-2,CASSGTGSNYGYTF,TGTGCCAGCAGCGGGACAGGTTCTAACTATGGCTACACCTTC
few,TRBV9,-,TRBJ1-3,CASSYQGFSGNTIYF,TGTGCCAGCAGCTATCAGGGGTTCTCTGGAAACACCATATATTTT
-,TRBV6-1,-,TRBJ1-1,CASSGPLPGRGTLMTEAFF,TGTGCCAGCAGTGGCCCCCTCCCGGGCAGGGGAACCCTAATGACTGAAGCTTTCTTT
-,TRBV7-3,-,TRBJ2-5,CASSSYDRKETQYF,TGTGCCAGCAGCTCCTACGACAGAAAAGAGACCCAGTACTTC
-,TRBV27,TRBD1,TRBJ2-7,CASSIHLGTGGYEQYF,TGTGCCAGCAGCATCCACCTAGGGACAGGGGGCTACGAGCAGTACTTC
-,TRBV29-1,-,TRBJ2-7,CSVEVSHEQYF,TGCAGCGTTGAGGTTAGCCACGAGCAGTACTTC
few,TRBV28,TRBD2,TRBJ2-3,CASSENSGARTDTQYF,TGTGCCAGCAGTGAGAATAGCGGGGCTCGCACAGATACGCAGTATTTT
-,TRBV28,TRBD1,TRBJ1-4,CASSNHPGQGREKLFF,TGTGCCAGCAGCAATCACCCGGGACAGGGTCGTGAAAAACTGTTTTTT
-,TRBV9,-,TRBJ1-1,CASSVGANTEAFF,TGTGCCAGCAGCGTAGGGGCAAACACTGAAGCTTTCTTT
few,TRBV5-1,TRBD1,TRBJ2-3,CASSLGQGSDTQYF,TGCGCCAGCAGCTTGGGACAGGGGTCAGATACGCAGTATTTT
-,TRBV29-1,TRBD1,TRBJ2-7,CSVEDRSSYEQYF,TGCAGCGTTGAGGACAGGTCCTCCTACGAGCAGTACTTC
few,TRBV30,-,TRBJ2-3,CAWRRGSLDTQYF,TGTGCCTGGAGGCGGGGTTCCTTAGATACGCAGTATTTT
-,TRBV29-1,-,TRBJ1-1,CSVEMGATEAFF,TGCAGCGTTGAAATGGGAGCAACTGAAGCTTTCTTT
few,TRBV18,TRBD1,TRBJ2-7,CASSSKGAGYEQYF,TGTGCCAGCTCATCCAAGGGGGCTGGCTACGAGCAGTACTTC
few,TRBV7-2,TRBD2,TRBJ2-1,CASSPGLAGGQNEQFF,TGTGCCAGCAGCCCGGGACTAGCGGGAGGGCAAAATGAGCAGTTCTTC
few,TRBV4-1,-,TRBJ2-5,CASSQRLLQETQYF,TGCGCCAGCAGCCAAAGACTCCTCCAAGAGACCCAGTACTTC
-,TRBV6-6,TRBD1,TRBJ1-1,CASTGTGSSEAFF,TGTGCCAGCACCGGGACAGGGAGCTCTGAAGCTTTCTTT
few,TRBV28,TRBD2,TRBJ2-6,CASSLRVLGGMANVLTF,TGTGCCAGCAGTTTGAGGGTTCTGGGGGGGATGGCCAACGTCCTGACTTTC
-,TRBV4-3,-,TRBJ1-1,CASSQEFPYTEAFF,TGCGCCAGCAGCCAAGAGTTCCCCTACACTGAAGCTTTCTTT
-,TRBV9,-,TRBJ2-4,CASSVAMEGAWNIQYF,TGTGCCAGCAGCGTAGCTATGGAGGGGGCCTGGAACATTCAGTACTTC
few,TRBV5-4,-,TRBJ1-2,CASSLDRAYGYTF,TGTGCCAGCAGCTTGGACAGGGCTTATGGCTACACCTTC
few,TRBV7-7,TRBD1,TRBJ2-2,CASSLTGQGNTGELFF,TGTGCCAGCAGCTTAACGGGACAGGGTAACACCGGGGAGCTGTTTTTT
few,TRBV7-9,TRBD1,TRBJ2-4,CASSPRTGAAKNIQYF,TGTGCCAGCAGCCCCAGGACAGGGGCAGCCAAAAACATTCAGTACTTC
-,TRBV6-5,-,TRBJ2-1,CASSNRTNWFF,TGTGCCAGCAGTAATCGGACTAATTGGTTCTTC
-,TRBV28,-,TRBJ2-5,CASSLDPGDQETQYF,TGTGCCAGCAGTTTGGACCCCGGGGACCAAGAGACCCAGTACTTC
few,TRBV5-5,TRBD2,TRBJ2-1,CASSLSTSGNNEQFF,TGTGCCAGCAGCTTATCTACTAGCGGTAACAATGAGCAGTTCTTC
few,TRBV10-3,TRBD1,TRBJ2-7,CAIAGTATNSYEQYF,TGTGCCATAGCCGGGACAGCGACCAACTCCTACGAGCAGTACTTC
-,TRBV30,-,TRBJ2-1,CAWSFQRGRASEQFF,TGTGCCTGGAGTTTCCAAAGGGGGAGGGCCTCTGAGCAGTTCTTC
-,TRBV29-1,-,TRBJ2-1,CSVGTPYNEQFF,TGCAGCGTGGGGACTCCCTACAATGAGCAGTTCTTC
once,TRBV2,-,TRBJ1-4,CASTGANEKLFF,TGTGCCAGCACGGGGGCTAATGAAAAACTGTTTTTT
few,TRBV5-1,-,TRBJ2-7,CASSLRGGDPYEQYF,TGCGCCAGCAGCTTGAGGGGGGGAGACCCCTACGAGCAGTACTTC
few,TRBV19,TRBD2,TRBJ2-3,CASSIGGLAALTDTQYF,TGTGCCAGTAGTATTGGGGGACTAGCGGCCCTCACAGATACGCAGTATTTT
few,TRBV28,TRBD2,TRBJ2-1,CASSSSRKSGSGGEQFF,TGTGCCAGCAGTTCCTCCAGGAAAAGCGGGAGCGGGGGTGAGCAGTTCTTC
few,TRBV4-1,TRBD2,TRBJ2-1,CASSPVGASGRAWQFF,TGCGCCAGCAGCCCAGTAGGGGCTAGCGGGAGGGCCTGGCAGTTCTTC
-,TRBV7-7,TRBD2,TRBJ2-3,CASSLSTSGIFTDTQYF,TGTGCTAGCAGCTTGTCGACTAGCGGGATTTTCACAGATACGCAGTATTTT
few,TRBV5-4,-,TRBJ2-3,CASSPTYGSTDTQYF,TGTGCCAGCAGCCCCACTTACGGTTCTACAGATACGCAGTATTTT
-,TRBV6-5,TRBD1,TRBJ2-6,CATTTGLRGANVLTF,TGTGCCACCACGACAGGGTTGAGGGGGGCCAACGTCCTGACTTTC
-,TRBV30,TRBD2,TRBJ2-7,CAWTPPGLAGHEQYF,TGTGCCTGGACCCCTCCTGGGCTAGCGGGCCACGAGCAGTACTTC
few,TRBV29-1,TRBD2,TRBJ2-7,CSVVSGRSSYEQYF,TGCAGCGTTGTTAGCGGGAGGAGCTCCTACGAGCAGTACTTC
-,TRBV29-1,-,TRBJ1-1,CSVAHDPDTEAFF,TGCAGCGTTGCGCACGATCCGGACACTGAAGCTTTCTTT
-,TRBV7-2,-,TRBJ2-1,CASSRQGYNEQFF,TGTGCCAGCAGCCGTCAGGGCTACAATGAGCAGTTCTTC
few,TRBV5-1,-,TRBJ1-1,CASRRMDSTREAFF,TGCGCCAGCAGGAGGATGGACAGCACTCGGGAAGCTTTCTTT
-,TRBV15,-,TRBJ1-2,CATSRVQHYGYTF,TGTGCCACCAGCAGAGTACAGCACTATGGCTACACCTTC
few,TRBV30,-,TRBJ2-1,CAWIIQGSISEQFF,TGTGCCTGGATAATTCAGGGGAGTATCAGTGAGCAGTTCTTC
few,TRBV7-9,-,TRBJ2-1,CASSSGSSSYNEQFF,TGTGCCAGCAGCTCCGGGTCGAGCTCCTACAATGAGCAGTTCTTC
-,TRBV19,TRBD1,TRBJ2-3,CASSLQGAPDTQYF,TGTGCCAGTAGTTTACAGGGGGCTCCTGATACGCAGTATTTT
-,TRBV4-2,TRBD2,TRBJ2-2,CASSQYSLAGVTTGELFF,TGTGCCAGCAGCCAATACAGCCTAGCGGGAGTCACCACCGGGGAGCTGTTTTTT
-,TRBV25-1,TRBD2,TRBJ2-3,CASSEAGGRTDTQYF,TGTGCCAGCAGTGAAGCGGGAGGGCGGACAGATACGCAGTATTTT
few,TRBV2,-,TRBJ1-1,CASSRGLNTEAFF,TGTGCCAGCAGCCGGGGGTTGAACACTGAAGCTTTCTTT
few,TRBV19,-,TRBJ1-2,CASGGDRGYTF,TGTGCCAGCGGAGGGGATCGTGGCTACACCTTC
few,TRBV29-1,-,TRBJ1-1,CSVRIGGQRNTEAFF,TGCAGCGTTAGAATCGGGGGGCAGAGAAACACTGAAGCTTTCTTT
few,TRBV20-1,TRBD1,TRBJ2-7,CSAGRGHEQYF,TGCAGTGCAGGCAGGGGGCACGAGCAGTACTTC